This TCR beta chain was captured by sequencing in a study of blood T cells in healthy people across ages. From germline, CDR1 is SGHAT and CDR2 FQNNGV. The CDR3 has 16 residues. Deletions cut 6 bases from V and 2 bases from J, with 18 bases between. A second about 7 to 12 cycle PCR used barcoded and J-beta primers. TCRdb redid the calling of the 5' RACE reads with MiXCR, one entry per CDR3 protein. The sample shows around 650,000 distinct CDR3 sequences, around 38% of them seen only once. Study-wide results and caveats: Estimated diversity across one million T cells was deemed an underestimate.

The table lists this clonotype with a count of one. The antigen remains undetermined. The V call is TRBV11-2, the J call TRBJ2-3; D gene unclear. This TCR derives from a man aged 80 or over in good health. Sequencing used blood. This CDR3 is CASSSRATVYTDTQYF. The CDR3 region has the DNA TGTGCCAGCAGTTCCAGAGCCACGGTTTACACAGATACGCAGTATTTT.